This T cell receptor beta chain came from a study of OX40 agonist ivuxolimab in advanced cancers. Study context: The diagnoses of dose-escalation patients were hepatocellular carcinoma, melanoma, renal cell or head and neck cancer. Findings of the study overall: Within 6 weeks, CD4+ and CD8+ blood T cells expanded clonally at 0.1 to 3.0 mg/kg. Not determined was the antigen specificity of the expanded peripheral T cells.

CDR3 length: 14 residues. The V gene lost 1 base and the J gene lost 4 bases, with 10 bases spanning the gap. CDR1 is SGHAT and CDR2 is FQNNGV in the germline V gene. Autoimmune disease history or systemic immunosuppression barred patients. Turning to this clone: Its antigen is still unknown.

Generated by immunoSEQ multiplex PCR, the TCRdb table keeps only in-frame clones and is missing some. This sample has 95,000 to 150,000 clones; 80% to 95% occur once, and the top ten carry 0.15% to 0.17%. The chain combines TRBV11-2 with TRBJ1-2; no firm D call. The receptor was isolated from an adult with an advanced solid tumor such as melanoma, head and neck, liver or kidney cancer. The sequencing used CD4+ or CD8+ T cells sorted from blood, collected in a trial of the OX40 agonist ivuxolimab. The CDR3 bases are TGTGCCAGCAGCTTAGTCGGTCGCTTCTATGGCTACACCTTC. Protein: CASSLVGRFYGYTF.